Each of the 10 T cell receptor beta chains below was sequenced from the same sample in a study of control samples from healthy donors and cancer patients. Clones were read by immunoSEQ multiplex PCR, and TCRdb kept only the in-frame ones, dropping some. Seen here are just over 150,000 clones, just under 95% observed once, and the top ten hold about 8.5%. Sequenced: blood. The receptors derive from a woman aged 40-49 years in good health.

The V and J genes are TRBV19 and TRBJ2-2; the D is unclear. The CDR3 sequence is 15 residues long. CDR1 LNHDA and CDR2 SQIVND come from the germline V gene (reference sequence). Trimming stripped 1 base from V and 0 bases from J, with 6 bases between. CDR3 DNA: TGTGCCAGTAGTATAGTAGGGACGAACACCGGGGAGCTGTTTTTT. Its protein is CASSIVGTNTGELFF.

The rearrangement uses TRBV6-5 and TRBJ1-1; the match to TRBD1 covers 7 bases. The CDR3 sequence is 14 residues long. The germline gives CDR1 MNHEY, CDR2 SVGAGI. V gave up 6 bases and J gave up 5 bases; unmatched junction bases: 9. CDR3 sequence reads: CASRNRGLKTEAFF. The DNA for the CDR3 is TGTGCCAGCAGAAACAGGGGACTTAAGACTGAAGCTTTCTTT.

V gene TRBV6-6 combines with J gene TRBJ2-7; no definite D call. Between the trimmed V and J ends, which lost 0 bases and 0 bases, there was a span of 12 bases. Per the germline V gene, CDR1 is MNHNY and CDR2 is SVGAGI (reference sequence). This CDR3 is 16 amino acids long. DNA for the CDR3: TGTGCCAGCAGTTACTCGTTTTCGGCCAGCTCCTACGAGCAGTACTTC. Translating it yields CASSYSFSASSYEQYF.

CDR3 nucleotide sequence: TGTGCCAGCAGCTCACTAGCGGGGTACCGCACAGATACGCAGTATTTT. Residues: CASSSLAGYRTDTQYF. The chain has TRBV7-9 and TRBJ2-3; 10 bases map to TRBD2. V shed 4 bases and J 1 base; nucleotides not matched to a gene: 5. The CDR3 length is 16 residues. In germline, CDR1 is SEHNR, CDR2 FQNEAQ (reference sequence).

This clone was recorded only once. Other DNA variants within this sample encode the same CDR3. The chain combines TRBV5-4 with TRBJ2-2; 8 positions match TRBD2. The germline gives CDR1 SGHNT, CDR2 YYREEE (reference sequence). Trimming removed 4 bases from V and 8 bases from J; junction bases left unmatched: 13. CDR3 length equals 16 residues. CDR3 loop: CASSGGLAGGWGELFF. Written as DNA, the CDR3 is TGTGCCAGCAGCGGTGGCCTAGCGGGTGGCTGGGGGGAGCTGTTTTTT.

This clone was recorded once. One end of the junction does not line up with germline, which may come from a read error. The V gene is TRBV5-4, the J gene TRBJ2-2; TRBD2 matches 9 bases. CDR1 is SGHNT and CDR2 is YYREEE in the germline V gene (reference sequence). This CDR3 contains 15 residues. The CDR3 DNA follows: TGTGCCAGCAGCTTTCCCCTAGCGGGGACCGGAGAGCTGTTTTTT. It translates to CASSFPLAGTGELFF. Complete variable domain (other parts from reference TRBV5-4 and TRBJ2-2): ETGVTQSPTHLIKTRGQQVTLRCSSQSGHNTVSWYQQALGQGPQFIFQYYREEENGRGNFPPRFSGLQFPNYSSELNVNALELDDSALYLCASSFPLAGTGELFFGEGSRLTVL.

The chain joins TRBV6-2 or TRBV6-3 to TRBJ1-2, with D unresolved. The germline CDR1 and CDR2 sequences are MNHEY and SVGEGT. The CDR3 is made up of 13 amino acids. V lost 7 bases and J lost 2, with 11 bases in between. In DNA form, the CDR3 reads TGTGCCAGCACCCCGCAGCTCAACTATGGCTACACCTTC. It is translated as CASTPQLNYGYTF.

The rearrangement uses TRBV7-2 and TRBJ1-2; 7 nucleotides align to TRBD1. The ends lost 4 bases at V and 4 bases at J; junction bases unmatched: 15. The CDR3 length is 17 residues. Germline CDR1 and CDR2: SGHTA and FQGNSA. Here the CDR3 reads CASSSTGTARFGYGYTF. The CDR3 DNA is TGTGCCAGCAGCTCTACCGGGACAGCACGATTCGGCTATGGCTACACCTTC.

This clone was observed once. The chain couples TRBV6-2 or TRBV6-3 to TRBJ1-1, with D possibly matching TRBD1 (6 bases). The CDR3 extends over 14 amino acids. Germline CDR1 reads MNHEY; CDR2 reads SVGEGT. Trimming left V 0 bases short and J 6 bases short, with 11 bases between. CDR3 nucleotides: TGTGCCAGCAGTTACTCAGGGGGGGCCGCTGAAGCTTTCTTT. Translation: CASSYSGGAAEAFF.

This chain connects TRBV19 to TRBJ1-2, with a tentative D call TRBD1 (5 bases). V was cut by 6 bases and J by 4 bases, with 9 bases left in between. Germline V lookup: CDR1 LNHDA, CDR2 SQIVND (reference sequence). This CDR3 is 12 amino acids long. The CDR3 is CASSRDVYGYTF. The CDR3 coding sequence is TGTGCCAGTAGCCGGGACGTCTATGGCTACACCTTC.